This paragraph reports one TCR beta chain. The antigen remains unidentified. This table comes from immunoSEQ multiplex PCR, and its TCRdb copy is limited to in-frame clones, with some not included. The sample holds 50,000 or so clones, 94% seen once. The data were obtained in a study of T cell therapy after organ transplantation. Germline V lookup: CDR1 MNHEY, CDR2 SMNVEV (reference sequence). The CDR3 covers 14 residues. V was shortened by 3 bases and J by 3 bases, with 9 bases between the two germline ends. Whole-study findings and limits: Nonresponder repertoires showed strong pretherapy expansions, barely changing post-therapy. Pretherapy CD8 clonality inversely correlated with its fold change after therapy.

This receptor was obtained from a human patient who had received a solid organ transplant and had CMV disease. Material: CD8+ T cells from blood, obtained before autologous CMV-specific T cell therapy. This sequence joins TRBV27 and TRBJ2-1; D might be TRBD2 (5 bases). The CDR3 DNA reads TGTGCCAGCAGTTTGGCCGGGGTCTACAATGAGCAGTTCTTC. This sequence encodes CASSLAGVYNEQFF.